This T cell receptor (beta chain) was observed in a study of cytomegalovirus exposure and HLA in healthy donors. Germline values: CDR1 MNHEY, CDR2 SVGAGI. CDR3 length: 16 residues. Losses at the gene ends were 4 bases for V and 1 base for J; bases not matched to a gene: 10. Remarks on this clone: Its specificity is not known.

The primer mix had 60 Vbeta and 13 Jbeta primers. Assay used: immunoSEQ multiplex PCR; TCRdb lists only in-frame clones, some missing. Of fewer than 200,000 clones in the sample, around 73% were seen once. Study-wide points: Analysis was performed later, and it showed HLA-associated TCR beta chains to be more clonally expanded than equally common others. The likely explanation for a cluster of highly shared sequence variants was sequencing artifact. The later analysis indicated that the majority of CMV-associated TCR beta chains appeared HLA-restricted.

The V and J genes are TRBV6-5 and TRBJ2-7; 7 nucleotides align to TRBD1. Sequenced sample: PBMCs. The receptor's source is a man between 60 and 75 years old in good health and CMV-seronegative. The CDR3 DNA follows: TGTGCCAGCAGTTTCCCGAGGGACAGCGTGTCCTACGAGCAGTACTTC. Residues: CASSFPRDSVSYEQYF.